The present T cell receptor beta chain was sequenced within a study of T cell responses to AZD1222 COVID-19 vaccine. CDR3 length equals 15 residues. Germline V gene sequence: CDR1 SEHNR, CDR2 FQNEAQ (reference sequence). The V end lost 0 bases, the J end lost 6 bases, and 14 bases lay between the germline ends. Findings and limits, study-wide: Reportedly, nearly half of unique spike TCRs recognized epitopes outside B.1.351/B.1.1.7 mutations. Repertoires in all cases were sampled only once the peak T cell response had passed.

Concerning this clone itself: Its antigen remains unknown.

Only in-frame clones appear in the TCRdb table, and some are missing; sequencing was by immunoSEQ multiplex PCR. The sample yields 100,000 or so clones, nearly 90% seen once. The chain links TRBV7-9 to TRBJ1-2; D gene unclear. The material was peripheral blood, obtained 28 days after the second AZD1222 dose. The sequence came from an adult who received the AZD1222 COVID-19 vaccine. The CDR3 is CASSLALDPADGYTF. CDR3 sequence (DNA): TGTGCCAGCAGCTTAGCCCTGGACCCGGCGGATGGCTACACCTTC.